These 11 T cell receptor beta chains were all obtained from the same sample, sequenced in a study of blood T cells in healthy people across ages. With a J-beta primer mix and a sample-barcoded 5' primer, a second PCR ran about 7 to 11 cycles. Via MiXCR, TCRdb re-called the 5' RACE reads, giving one row per CDR3 protein. Of hundreds of thousands of distinct CDR3 sequences detected, roughly 21% appear once; the ten largest clones hold roughly 3.4%. The sequenced sample was blood. The receptors were gathered from a man in his sixties or seventies in good health.

The chain uses TRBV15 and TRBJ2-5, with 7 bases aligning to TRBD2. The V gene's germline CDR1 is LNHNV and CDR2 YYDKDF (reference sequence). The V and J ends lost 0 bases and 3 bases, in that order; junction bases with no gene match: 4. The CDR3 has 15 amino acids. For the CDR3, the DNA is TGTGCCACCAGCAGAGACTCCAGCGGGAAAGAGACCCAGTACTTC. This sequence encodes CATSRDSSGKETQYF.

This chain joins TRBV28 and TRBJ2-3; D is ambiguous. This CDR3 comprises 15 residues. Germline V lookup: CDR1 MDHEN, CDR2 SYDVKM. The ends were cut back, 5 bases at V and 2 bases at J, with 14 bases in the middle. In DNA, the CDR3 is TGTGCCAGCAGTACGCGGAAGGTCCACACAGATACGCAGTATTTT. Its translation: CASSTRKVHTDTQYF.

The chain is built from TRBV12-3 or TRBV12-4 and TRBJ2-5; 10 bases line up with TRBD1. The closer fit of TRBJ2-7 to the DNA end suggests the J call may be wrong. The CDR3 consists of 14 residues. The CDR3 here is CASSLGTGGREQYF. The CDR3 nucleotides are TGTGCCAGCAGTTTAGGGACAGGGGGACGCGAGCAGTACTTC.

This chain connects TRBV12-3 or TRBV12-4 to TRBJ2-1; the D gene is possibly TRBD1 (6 bases). V lost 1 base and J lost 7, with 14 bases in between. The CDR3 has 15 amino acids. CDR3: CASSLVRGMLNEQFF. CDR3 sequence (DNA): TGTGCCAGCAGTTTAGTAAGGGGGATGTTGAATGAGCAGTTCTTC.

This clonotype was seen only a few times. The V gene is TRBV5-1, the J gene TRBJ1-4; unclear D gene. Germline V gene lookup returns CDR1 SGHRS and CDR2 YFSETQ. The V and J ends lost 7 bases and 8 bases respectively, with 15 bases between them. CDR3 size: 13 residues. This chain's CDR3 is CASSTRGNEKLFF. In nucleotides, the CDR3 is TGCGCCAGCTCGACGCGTGGTAACGAAAAACTGTTTTTT. Using reference TRBV5-1 and TRBJ1-4 for the parts outside the CDR3, the full variable domain is KAGVTQTPRYLIKTRGQQVTLSCSPISGHRSVSWYQQTPGQGLQFLFEYFSETQRNKGNFPGRFSGRQFSNSRSEMNVSTLELGDSALYLCASSTRGNEKLFFGSGTQLSVL.

The sample holds a few counts of this clonotype. The genes are TRBV7-9 and TRBJ2-5; TRBD2 agrees at 7 bases. The DNA end is a closer match to TRBJ2-1, so the J assignment may be wrong. The germline gives CDR1 SEHNR, CDR2 FQNEAQ (reference sequence). The CDR3 is 15 residues long. The CDR3 loop is CASSLVGEGYNEQFF. CDR3 coding DNA: TGTGCCAGCAGCTTAGTGGGGGAGGGATACAATGAGCAGTTCTTC.

This chain connects TRBV28 to TRBJ2-1; TRBD1 is a possible D gene (6 bases). V was pared by 7 bases and J by 6 bases, with 10 bases between. Germline V CDR1 and CDR2: MDHEN, SYDVKM. This CDR3 comprises 12 residues. The CDR3 sequence is CASTLDSNEQFF. The CDR3 bases are TGTGCCAGCACTCTGGACAGCAATGAGCAGTTCTTC.

The CDR3 region is CASSQNWGEAFF. The CDR3 region has the DNA TGTGCCAGCAGCCAGAACTGGGGGGAAGCTTTCTTT. V usage is TRBV7-2 and J usage is TRBJ1-1, with D perhaps TRBD1 (5 bases). V lost 5 bases and J lost 8, with 12 bases in between. This CDR3 comprises 12 residues. Germline-derived CDR1 and CDR2 are SGHTA and FQGNSA.

The V call is TRBV7-3, the J call TRBJ2-5; TRBD2 might be the D (6 bases). This CDR3 spans 14 amino acids. Trimming shortened V by 1 base and J by 5 bases, and 11 bases separated the two germline ends. Germline V gene data show CDR1 as SGHTA and CDR2 as FQGTGA. CDR3 DNA sequence: TGTGCCAGCAGCTTAAACGGGGGTACTGAGACCCAGTACTTC. The encoded protein is CASSLNGGTETQYF.

The chain links TRBV14 to TRBJ2-5; 10 positions agree with TRBD2. This CDR3 region has 15 residues. Germline CDR1 reads SGHDN; CDR2 reads FVKESK. The ends lost 2 bases at V and 11 bases at J; junction bases unmatched: 11. The CDR3: CASSQTGTSVYSQYF. The CDR3 bases are TGTGCCAGCAGCCAAACCGGGACTAGCGTCTATTCGCAGTACTTC.

J is TRBJ2-3 and V is TRBV11-2; D call uncertain. This CDR3 comprises 13 residues. Germline CDR1 reads SGHAT; CDR2 reads FQNNGV. The ends were cut back, 5 bases at V and 4 bases at J, with 10 bases in the middle. CDR3 region: CASSQGPPDTQYF. The CDR3 DNA sequence: TGTGCCAGCAGCCAAGGCCCACCAGATACGCAGTATTTT. Supplemented by reference TRBV11-2 and TRBJ2-3, the full variable domain reads EAGVAQSPRYKIIEKRQSVAFWCNPISGHATLYWYQQILGQGPKLLIQFQNNGVVDDSQLPKDRFSAERLKGVDSTLKIQPAKLEDSAVYLCASSQGPPDTQYFGPGTRLTVL.